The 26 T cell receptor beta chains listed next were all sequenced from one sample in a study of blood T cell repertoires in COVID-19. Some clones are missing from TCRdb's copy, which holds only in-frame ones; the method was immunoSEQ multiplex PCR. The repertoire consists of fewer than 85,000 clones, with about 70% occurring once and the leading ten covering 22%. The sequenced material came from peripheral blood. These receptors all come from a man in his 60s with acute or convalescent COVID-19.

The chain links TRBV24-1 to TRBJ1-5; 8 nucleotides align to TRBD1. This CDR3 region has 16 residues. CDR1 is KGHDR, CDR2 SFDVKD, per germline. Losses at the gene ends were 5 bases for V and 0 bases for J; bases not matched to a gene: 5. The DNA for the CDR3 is TGTGCCACCAGTGTTCGGGACAGGACTAGCAATCAGCCCCAGCATTTT. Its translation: CATSVRDRTSNQPQHF.

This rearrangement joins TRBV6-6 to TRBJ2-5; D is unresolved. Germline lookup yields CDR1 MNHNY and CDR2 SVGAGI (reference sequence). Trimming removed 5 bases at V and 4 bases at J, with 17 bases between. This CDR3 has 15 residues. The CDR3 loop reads CASSPYPGILETQYF. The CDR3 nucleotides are TGTGCCAGCAGTCCCTACCCCGGTATTTTAGAGACCCAGTACTTC.

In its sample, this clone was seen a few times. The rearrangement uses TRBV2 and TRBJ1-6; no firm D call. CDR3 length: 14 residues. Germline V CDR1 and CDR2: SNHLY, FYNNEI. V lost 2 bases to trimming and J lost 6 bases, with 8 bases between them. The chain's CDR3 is CASSESGVNSPLHF. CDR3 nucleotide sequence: TGTGCCAGCAGTGAATCCGGGGTTAATTCACCCCTCCACTTT. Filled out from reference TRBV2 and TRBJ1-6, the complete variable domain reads EPEVTQTPSHQVTQMGQEVILRCVPISNHLYFYWYRQILGQKVEFLVSFYNNEISEKSEIFDDQFSVERPDGSNFTLKIRSTKLEDSAMYFCASSESGVNSPLHFGNGTRLTVT.

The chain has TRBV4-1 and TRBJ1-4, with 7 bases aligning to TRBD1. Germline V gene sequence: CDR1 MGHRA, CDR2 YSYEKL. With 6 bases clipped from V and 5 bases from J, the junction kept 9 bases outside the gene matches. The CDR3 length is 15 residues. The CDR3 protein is CASSYPGQSNEKLFF. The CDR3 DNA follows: TGCGCCAGCAGTTATCCGGGACAGTCAAATGAAAAACTGTTTTTT.

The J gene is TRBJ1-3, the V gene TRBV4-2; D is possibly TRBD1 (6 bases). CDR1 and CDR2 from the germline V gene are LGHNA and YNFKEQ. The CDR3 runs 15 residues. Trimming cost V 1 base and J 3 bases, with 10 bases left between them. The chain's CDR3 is CASSQVGGFGNTIYF. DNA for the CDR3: TGTGCCAGCAGCCAAGTTGGGGGCTTTGGAAACACCATATATTTT.

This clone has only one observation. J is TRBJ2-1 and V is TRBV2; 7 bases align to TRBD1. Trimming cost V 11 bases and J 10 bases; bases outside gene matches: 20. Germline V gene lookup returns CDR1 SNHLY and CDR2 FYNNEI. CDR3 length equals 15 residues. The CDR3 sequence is CASSRGAGGVKEQFF. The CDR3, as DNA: TGTGCCTCCTCCAGGGGAGCAGGGGGAGTGAAGGAGCAGTTCTTC.

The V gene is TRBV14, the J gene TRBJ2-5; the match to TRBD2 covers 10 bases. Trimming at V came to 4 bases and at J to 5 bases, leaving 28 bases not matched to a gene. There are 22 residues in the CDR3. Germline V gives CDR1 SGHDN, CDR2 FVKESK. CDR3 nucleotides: TGTGCCAGCAGCCCGCTCCCCCGGGAACCGTCGAATCTAGCGGGAGTTGAGGAGACCCAGTACTTC. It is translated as CASSPLPREPSNLAGVEETQYF.

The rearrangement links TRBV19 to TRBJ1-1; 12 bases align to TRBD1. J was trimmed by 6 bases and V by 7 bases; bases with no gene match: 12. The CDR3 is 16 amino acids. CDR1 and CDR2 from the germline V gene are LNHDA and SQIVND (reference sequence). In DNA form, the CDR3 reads TGTGCCAGTAACTCGGGACAGGGGGCCCTGAGGTCTGAAGCTTTCTTT. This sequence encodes CASNSGQGALRSEAFF.

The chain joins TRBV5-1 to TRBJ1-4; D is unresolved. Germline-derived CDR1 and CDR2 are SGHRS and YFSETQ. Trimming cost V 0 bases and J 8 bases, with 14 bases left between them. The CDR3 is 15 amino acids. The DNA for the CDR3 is TGCGCCAGCAGCTTGGATGCCGAGGGCGGCGAAAAACTGTTTTTT. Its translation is CASSLDAEGGEKLFF.

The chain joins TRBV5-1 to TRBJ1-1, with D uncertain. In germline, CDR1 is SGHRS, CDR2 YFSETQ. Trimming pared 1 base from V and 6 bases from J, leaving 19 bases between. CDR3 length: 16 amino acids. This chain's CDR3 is CASSLQITRTPPEAFF. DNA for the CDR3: TGCGCCAGCAGCTTGCAAATTACTAGGACGCCGCCTGAAGCTTTCTTT.

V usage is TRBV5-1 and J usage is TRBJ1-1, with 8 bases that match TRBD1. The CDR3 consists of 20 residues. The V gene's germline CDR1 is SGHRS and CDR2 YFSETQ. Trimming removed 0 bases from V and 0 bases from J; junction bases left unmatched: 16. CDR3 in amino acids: CASSLATDRVGRELNTEAFF. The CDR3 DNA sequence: TGCGCCAGCAGCTTGGCAACGGACAGGGTGGGTCGGGAATTGAACACTGAAGCTTTCTTT.

The CDR3 here is CASSLRGYTEAFF. The CDR3 bases are TGTGCCAGCAGTCTCAGGGGGTACACTGAAGCTTTCTTT. The chain links TRBV6-5 to TRBJ1-1, with 7 nucleotides matching TRBD1. The CDR3 has 13 amino acids. Germline V gene lookup returns CDR1 MNHEY and CDR2 SVGAGI. The junction had 3 bases not matched to a gene; V was cut back by 5 bases and J by 3 bases.

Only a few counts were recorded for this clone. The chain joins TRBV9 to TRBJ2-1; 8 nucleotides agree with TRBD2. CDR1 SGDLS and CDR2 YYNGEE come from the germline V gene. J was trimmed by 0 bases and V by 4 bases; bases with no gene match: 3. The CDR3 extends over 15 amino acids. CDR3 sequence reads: CASSSSGSSYNEQFF. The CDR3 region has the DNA TGTGCCAGCAGCTCAAGCGGGAGCTCCTACAATGAGCAGTTCTTC.

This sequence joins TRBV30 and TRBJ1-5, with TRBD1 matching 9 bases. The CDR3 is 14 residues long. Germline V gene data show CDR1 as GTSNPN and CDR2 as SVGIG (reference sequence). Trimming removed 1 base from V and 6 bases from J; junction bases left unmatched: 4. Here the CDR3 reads CAWSGGQGSQPQHF. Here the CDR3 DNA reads TGTGCCTGGAGTGGGGGACAGGGAAGTCAGCCCCAGCATTTT.

DNA for the CDR3: TGTGCCAGCATCGGAGACACCGGGGAGCTGTTTTTT. Its translation: CASIGDTGELFF. The V call is TRBV28, the J call TRBJ2-2; no firm D call. The V gene's germline CDR1 is MDHEN and CDR2 SYDVKM. This CDR3 has 12 residues. Trimming removed 7 bases at V and 3 bases at J, with 6 bases between.

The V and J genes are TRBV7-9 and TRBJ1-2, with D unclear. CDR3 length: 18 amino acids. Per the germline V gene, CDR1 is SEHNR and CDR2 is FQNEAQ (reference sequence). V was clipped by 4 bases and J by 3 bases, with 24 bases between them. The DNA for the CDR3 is TGTGCCAGCAGCTCCCCCCCAGCGGGTCAAAGGTCTGACTATGGCTACACCTTC. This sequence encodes CASSSPPAGQRSDYGYTF.

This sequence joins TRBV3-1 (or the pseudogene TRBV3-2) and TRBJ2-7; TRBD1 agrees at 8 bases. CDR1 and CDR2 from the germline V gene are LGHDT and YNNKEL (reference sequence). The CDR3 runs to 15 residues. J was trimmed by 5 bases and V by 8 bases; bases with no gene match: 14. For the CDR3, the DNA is TGTGCCAGCTCCCCGGACAGGGCTAAGGTTGACGAGCAGTACTTC. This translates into CASSPDRAKVDEQYF.

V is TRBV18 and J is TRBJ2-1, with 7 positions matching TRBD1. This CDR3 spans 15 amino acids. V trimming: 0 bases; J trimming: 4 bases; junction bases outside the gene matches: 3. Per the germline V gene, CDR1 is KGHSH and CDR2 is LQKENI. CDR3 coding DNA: TGTGCCAGCTCACCACCTACAGGGGCTTACAATGAGCAGTTCTTC. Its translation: CASSPPTGAYNEQFF.

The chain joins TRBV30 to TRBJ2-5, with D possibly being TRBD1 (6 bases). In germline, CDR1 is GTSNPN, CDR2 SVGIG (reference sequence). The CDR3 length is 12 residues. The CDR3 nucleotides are TGTGCAACTGACAGAGGGGGAGAGACCCAGTACTTC. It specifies CATDRGGETQYF.

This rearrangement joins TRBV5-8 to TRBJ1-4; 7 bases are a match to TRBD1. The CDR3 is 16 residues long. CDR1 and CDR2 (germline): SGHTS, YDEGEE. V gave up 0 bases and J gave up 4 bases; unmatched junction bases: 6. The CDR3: CASSLVGGLRNEKLFF. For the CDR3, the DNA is TGTGCCAGCAGCTTGGTAGGGGGCCTTCGTAATGAAAAACTGTTTTTT.

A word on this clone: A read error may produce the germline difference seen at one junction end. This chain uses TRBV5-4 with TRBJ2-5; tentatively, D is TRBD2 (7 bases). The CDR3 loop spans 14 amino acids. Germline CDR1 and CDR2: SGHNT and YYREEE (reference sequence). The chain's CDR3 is CASTLGGLGETQYF. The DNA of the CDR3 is TGTGCCAGCACCTTGGGGGGGCTAGGGGAGACCCAGTACTTC.

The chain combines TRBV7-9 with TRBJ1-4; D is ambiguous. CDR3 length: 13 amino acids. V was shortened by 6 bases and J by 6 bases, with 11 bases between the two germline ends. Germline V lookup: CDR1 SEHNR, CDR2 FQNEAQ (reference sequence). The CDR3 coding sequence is TGTGCCAGCAGTTCCTCACCGGATGAAAAACTGTTTTTT. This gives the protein CASSSSPDEKLFF.

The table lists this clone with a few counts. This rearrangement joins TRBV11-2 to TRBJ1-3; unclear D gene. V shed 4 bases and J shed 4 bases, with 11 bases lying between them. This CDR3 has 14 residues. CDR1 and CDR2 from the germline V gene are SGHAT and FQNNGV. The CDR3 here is CASSSRLQGNTIYF. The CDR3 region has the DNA TGTGCCAGCAGCTCACGCCTCCAGGGAAACACCATATATTTT.

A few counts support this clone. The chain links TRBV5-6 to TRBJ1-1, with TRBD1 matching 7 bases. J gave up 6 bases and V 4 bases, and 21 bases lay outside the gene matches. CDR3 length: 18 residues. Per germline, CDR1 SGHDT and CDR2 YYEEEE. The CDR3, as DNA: TGTGCCAGCAGCCCATTCGTGCTGAGGGGGCTAGGAGTAGCTGAAGCTTTCTTT. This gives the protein CASSPFVLRGLGVAEAFF. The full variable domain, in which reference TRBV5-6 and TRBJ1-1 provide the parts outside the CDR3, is DAGVTQSPTHLIKTRGQQVTLRCSPKSGHDTVSWYQQALGQGPQFIFQYYEEEERQRGNFPDRFSGHQFPNYSSELNVNALLLGDSALYLCASSPFVLRGLGVAEAFFGQGTRLTVV.

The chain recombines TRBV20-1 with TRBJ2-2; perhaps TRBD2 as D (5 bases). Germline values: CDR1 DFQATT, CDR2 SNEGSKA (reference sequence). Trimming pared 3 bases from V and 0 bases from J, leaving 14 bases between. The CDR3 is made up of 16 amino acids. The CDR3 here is CSASSIRESNTGELFF. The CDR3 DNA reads TGCAGTGCTAGTTCCATCCGGGAATCGAACACCGGGGAGCTGTTTTTT.

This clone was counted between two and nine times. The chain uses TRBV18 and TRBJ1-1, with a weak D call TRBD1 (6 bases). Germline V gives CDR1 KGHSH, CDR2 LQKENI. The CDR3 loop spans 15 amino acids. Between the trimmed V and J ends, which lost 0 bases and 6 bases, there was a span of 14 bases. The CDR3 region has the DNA TGTGCCAGCTCACCACCCGGGGACACTAGATCTGAAGCTTTCTTT. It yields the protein CASSPPGDTRSEAFF. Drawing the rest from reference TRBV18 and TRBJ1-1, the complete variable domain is NAGVMQNPRHLVRRRGQEARLRCSPMKGHSHVYWYRQLPEEGLKFMVYLQKENIIDESGMPKERFSAEFPKEGPSILRIQQVVRGDSAAYFCASSPPGDTRSEAFFGQGTRLTVV.